This note documents a single T cell receptor (beta chain) sequence. Cohort placement rested on clinical history that participants reported themselves. Donors in Cohort 3 counted as recovered after two negative PCRs, clearance, or symptom resolution. This record comes from a study of blood T cell repertoires in COVID-19. CDR1 and CDR2 from the germline V gene are SGHDT and YYEEEE. The CDR3 has 13 residues. V was cut by 4 bases and J by 6 bases, with 14 bases left in between. Generated by immunoSEQ multiplex PCR, the TCRdb table keeps only in-frame clones and is missing some. In the table there are fewer than 400,000 clones, 92% of which are singletons.

The chain carries TRBV5-6 and TRBJ2-7, with D maybe TRBD1 (6 bases). The source is a woman aged 25 to 39 who had recovered from COVID-19. Sequencing used PBMCs or T cells enriched from blood (not recorded which). The CDR3: CASSLRPGVEQYF. The CDR3 DNA follows: TGTGCCAGCAGCCTAAGGCCAGGGGTCGAGCAGTACTTC.